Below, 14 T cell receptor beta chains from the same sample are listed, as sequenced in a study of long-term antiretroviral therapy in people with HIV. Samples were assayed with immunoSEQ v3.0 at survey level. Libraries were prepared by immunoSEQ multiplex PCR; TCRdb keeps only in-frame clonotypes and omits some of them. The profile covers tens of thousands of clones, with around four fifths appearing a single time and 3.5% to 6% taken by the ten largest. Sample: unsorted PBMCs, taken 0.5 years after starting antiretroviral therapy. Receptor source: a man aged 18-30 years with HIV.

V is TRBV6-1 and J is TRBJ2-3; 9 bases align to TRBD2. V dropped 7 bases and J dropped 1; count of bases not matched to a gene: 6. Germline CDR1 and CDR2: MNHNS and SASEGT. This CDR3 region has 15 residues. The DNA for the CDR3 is TGTGCCAGCACTCGGCGGACTAGCGGCACAGATACGCAGTATTTT. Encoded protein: CASTRRTSGTDTQYF.

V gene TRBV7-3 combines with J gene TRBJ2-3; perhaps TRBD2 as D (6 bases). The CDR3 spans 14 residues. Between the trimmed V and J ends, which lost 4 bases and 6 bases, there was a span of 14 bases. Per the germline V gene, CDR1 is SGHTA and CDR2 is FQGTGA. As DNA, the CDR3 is TGTGCCAGCAGCTCCTCGGGGGTTAGGGATACGCAGTATTTT. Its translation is CASSSSGVRDTQYF.

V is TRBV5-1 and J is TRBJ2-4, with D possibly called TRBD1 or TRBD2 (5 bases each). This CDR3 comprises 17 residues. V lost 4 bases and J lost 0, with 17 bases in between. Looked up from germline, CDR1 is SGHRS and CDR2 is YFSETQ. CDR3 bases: TGCGCCAGCAGCCAATCCTCCGGGGACCTAGCCAAAAACATTCAGTACTTC. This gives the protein CASSQSSGDLAKNIQYF.

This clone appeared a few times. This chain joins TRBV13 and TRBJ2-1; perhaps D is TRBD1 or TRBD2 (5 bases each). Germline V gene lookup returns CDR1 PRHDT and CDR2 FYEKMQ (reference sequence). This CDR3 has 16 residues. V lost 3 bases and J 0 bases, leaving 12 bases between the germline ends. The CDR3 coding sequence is TGTGCCAGCAGCTTTCCGGGACCCCGCTCCTACAATGAGCAGTTCTTC. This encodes CASSFPGPRSYNEQFF.

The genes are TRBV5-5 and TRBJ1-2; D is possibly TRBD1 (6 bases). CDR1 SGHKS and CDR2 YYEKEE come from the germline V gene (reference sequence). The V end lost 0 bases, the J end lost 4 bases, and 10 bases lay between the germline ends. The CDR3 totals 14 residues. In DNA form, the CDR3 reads TGTGCCAGCAGCTTGGGACAGGCCCGCTATGGCTACACCTTC. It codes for CASSLGQARYGYTF. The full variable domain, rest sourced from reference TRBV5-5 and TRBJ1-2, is DAGVTQSPTHLIKTRGQQVTLRCSPISGHKSVSWYQQVLGQGPQFIFQYYEKEERGRGNFPDRFSARQFPNYSSELNVNALLLGDSALYLCASSLGQARYGYTFGSGTRLTVV.

CDR3 DNA sequence: TGCGCCACCGCCAGGGTCAATACCGGGGAGCTGTTTTTT. Residues: CATARVNTGELFF. The chain links TRBV5-1 to TRBJ2-2, with a tentative D call TRBD1 (5 bases). CDR3 length equals 13 residues. From germline, CDR1 is SGHRS and CDR2 YFSETQ. V was shortened by 9 bases and J by 5 bases, with 14 bases between the two germline ends.

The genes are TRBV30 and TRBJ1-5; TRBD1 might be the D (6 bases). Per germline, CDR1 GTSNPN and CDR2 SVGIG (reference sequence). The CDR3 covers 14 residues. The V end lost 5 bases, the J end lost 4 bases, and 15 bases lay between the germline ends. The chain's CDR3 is CAWSGTKGNQPQHF. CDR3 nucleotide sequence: TGTGCCTGGTCCGGGACAAAGGGGAATCAGCCCCAGCATTTT.

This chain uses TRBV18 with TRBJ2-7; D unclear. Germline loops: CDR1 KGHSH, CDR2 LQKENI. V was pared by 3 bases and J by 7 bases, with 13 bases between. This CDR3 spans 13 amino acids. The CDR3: CASSPVGFVEQYF. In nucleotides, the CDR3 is TGTGCCAGCTCACCCGTCGGATTTGTAGAGCAGTACTTC. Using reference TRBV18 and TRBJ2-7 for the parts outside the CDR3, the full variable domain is NAGVMQNPRHLVRRRGQEARLRCSPMKGHSHVYWYRQLPEEGLKFMVYLQKENIIDESGMPKERFSAEFPKEGPSILRIQQVVRGDSAAYFCASSPVGFVEQYFGPGTRLTVT.

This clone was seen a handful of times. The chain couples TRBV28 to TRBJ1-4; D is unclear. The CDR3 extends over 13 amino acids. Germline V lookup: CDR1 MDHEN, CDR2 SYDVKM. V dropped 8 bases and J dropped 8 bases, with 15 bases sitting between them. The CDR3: CASANLLGEKLFF. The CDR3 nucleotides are TGTGCCAGCGCGAACCTCCTGGGGGAAAAACTGTTTTTT.

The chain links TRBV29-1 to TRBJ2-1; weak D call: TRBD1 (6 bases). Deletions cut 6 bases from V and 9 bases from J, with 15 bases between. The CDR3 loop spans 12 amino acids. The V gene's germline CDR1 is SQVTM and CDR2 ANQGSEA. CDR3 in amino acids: CSVVIVGGEQFF. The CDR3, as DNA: TGCAGCGTCGTGATAGTAGGGGGTGAGCAGTTCTTC.

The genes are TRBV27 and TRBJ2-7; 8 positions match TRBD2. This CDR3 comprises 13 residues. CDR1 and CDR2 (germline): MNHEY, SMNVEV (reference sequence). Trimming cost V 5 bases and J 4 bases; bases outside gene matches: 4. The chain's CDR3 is CASSKLADYEQYF. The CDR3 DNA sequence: TGTGCCAGCAGTAAACTAGCGGATTACGAGCAGTACTTC.

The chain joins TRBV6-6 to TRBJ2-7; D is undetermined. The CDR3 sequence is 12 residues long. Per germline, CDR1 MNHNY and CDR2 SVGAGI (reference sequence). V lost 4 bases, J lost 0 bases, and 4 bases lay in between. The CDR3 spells CASSSSSYEQYF. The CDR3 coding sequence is TGTGCCAGCAGTTCCTCCTCCTACGAGCAGTACTTC.

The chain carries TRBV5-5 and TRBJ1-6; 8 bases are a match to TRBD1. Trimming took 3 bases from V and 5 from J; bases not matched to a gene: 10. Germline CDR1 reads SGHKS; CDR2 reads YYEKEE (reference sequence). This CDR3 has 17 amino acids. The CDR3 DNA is TGTGCCAGCAGCTCGGACAGGGCCCATTCCAATAATTCACCCCTCCACTTT. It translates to CASSSDRAHSNNSPLHF.

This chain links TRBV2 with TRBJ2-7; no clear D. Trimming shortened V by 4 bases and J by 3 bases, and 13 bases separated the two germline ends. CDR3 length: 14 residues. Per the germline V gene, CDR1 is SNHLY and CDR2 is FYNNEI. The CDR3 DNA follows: TGTGCCAGCAGTGGGTCGAGAGGTGGCTACGAGCAGTACTTC. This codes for CASSGSRGGYEQYF.